What follows describes a single T cell receptor beta chain. Its antigen is as yet unknown. This sample was included in a study of STAT5B mutations in CD4+ large granular lymphocyte leukemia. Study-wide points: Patient CD4-sorted repertoires looked more clonal than healthy CD4+ repertoires, even without putative leukemic clones. Top patient clones used TRBV06 genes more often: 8/27 versus 2/35 in controls.

Sequencing was at survey level. Libraries were prepared by immunoSEQ multiplex PCR; TCRdb keeps only in-frame clonotypes and omits some of them. The sample includes about 46,000 clones, around 82% of them seen just once. Looked up from germline, CDR1 is SEHNR and CDR2 is FQNEAQ (reference sequence). The CDR3 is made up of 15 amino acids. V lost 4 bases and J 4 bases, leaving 17 bases between the germline ends. This chain connects TRBV7-9 to TRBJ2-7, with D perhaps TRBD1 (6 bases). The specimen was CD4+ T cells from blood buffy coats. The sequence was collected from a human donor in good health. The CDR3 here is CASSSGQPGLYEQYF. CDR3 bases: TGTGCCAGCAGCTCAGGACAGCCGGGATTATACGAGCAGTACTTC.